This T cell receptor beta chain was profiled in a study of blood T cell repertoires in COVID-19. Study details: Sample material is recorded as cDNA or gDNA derived from T cells, B-cell-depleted T cells, or PBMCs.

Original data processing: Reference gene primers were amplified, and this amplification served to estimate nucleated cell counts. Here immunoSEQ multiplex PCR was the method, and the copy in TCRdb shows in-frame clones only, minus some. Clone size and V and J calls were adopted from that table, with D and trimming inferred from the DNA. The data contain 97,000 or so clones, approximately 84% of them seen just once; the ten biggest clones take up about 10%. CDR1 and CDR2 (germline): MDHEN, SYDVKM. J was trimmed by 5 bases and V by 6 bases; bases with no gene match: 3. The CDR3 has 12 amino acids. The chain combines TRBV28 with TRBJ1-1; 7 nucleotides agree with TRBD1. The sequenced sample was peripheral blood. This receptor was obtained from a man aged 70 or older with acute or convalescent COVID-19. The CDR3 reads CASRAGGTEAFF. The CDR3 DNA is TGTGCCAGCAGGGCAGGGGGAACTGAAGCTTTCTTT.